This TCR beta chain was found in a study of identifying expanded T cells in peripheral blood. Clones were read by immunoSEQ multiplex PCR, and TCRdb kept only the in-frame ones, dropping some. This table has 95,000 to 100,000 clones, 87% appearing once. There are 11 residues in the CDR3. Trimming pared 4 bases from V and 9 bases from J, leaving 12 bases between. Germline V CDR1 and CDR2: DFQATT, SNEGSKA (reference sequence). The J gene is TRBJ1-1, the V gene TRBV20-1, with D uncertain. The sequenced sample consisted of blood. The clonotype originates from a person between 18 and 75 years old in good health. In DNA, the CDR3 is TGCAGTGCTAACTCGGACGGTAAAGCTTTCTTT. Translating it yields CSANSDGKAFF.